This is a list of T cell receptor beta chains from one sample in a study of control samples from healthy donors and cancer patients. Libraries were prepared by immunoSEQ multiplex PCR; TCRdb keeps only in-frame clonotypes and omits some of them. The sample lists approximately 98,000 clones; approximately 80% were seen once. The sample comprised blood. These receptors came from a man younger than 35 in good health. Each CDR3 is given with its conserved first and last residue.

>TRBV11-1|TRBJ2-5
CASSLSRLETQYF
>TRBV5-1|TRBJ2-5
CASSRRLAGDQETQYF
>TRBV27|TRBJ2-7
CASSPEFFGEQYF
>TRBV11-2|TRBJ1-1
CASSSRGNTEAFF
>TRBV24-1|TRBJ1-2
CATSAGAYGYTF
>TRBV6-1|TRBJ1-4
CASSERGRSNEKLFF
>TRBV3-1/TRBV3-2|TRBJ2-7
CASSQEPRGEQYF
>TRBV28|TRBJ2-6
CASNEYGANVLTF
>TRBV3-1/TRBV3-2|TRBJ2-5
CASSQDMSVETQYF
>TRBV11-2|TRBJ1-1
CASSLGRNTEAFF
>TRBV21-1|TRBJ1-2
CASIPDRYYTF
>TRBV6-5|TRBJ1-1
CASKEGGWTEAFF
>TRBV6-5|TRBJ2-4
CASSYSGDVKNIQYF
>TRBV5-6|TRBJ2-5
CASSIGTEETQYF
>TRBV28|TRBJ2-3
CASSLPVRGGAADTQYF
>TRBV6-5|TRBJ1-5
CASSSGQGAQPQHF
>TRBV5-1|TRBJ2-3
CASSSGGQTDTQYF
>TRBV6-5|TRBJ2-1
CASSLRDIIYNEQFF
>TRBV18|TRBJ1-4
CASSADRGEKLFF
>TRBV5-6|TRBJ2-3
CASSRRPSTDTQYF
>TRBV19|TRBJ1-6
CASLEKAGRENSPLHF
>TRBV12-5|TRBJ2-1
CASKLAVHNEQFF
>TRBV11-2|TRBJ1-1
CASSVSRGSLNTEAFF
>TRBV7-2|TRBJ2-1
CASSSPFWRGADFEQFF
>TRBV18|TRBJ1-6
CASSPGQGNSPLHF
>TRBV11-2|TRBJ1-3
CASSRQQGSSGNTIYF
>TRBV5-6|TRBJ1-3
CASSLTAGAGNTIYF
>TRBV19|TRBJ1-2
CASSPIPPNYGYTF
>TRBV6-5|TRBJ2-3
CASSYSRGPVTDTQYF
>TRBV4-1|TRBJ1-3
CASSPGGAAYREGNTIYF
>TRBV5-4|TRBJ1-3
CASSQGRSGNTIYF
>TRBV7-9|TRBJ1-3
CASSHPPSISGNTIYF
>TRBV28|TRBJ1-5
CASSRGTGSNQPQHF
>TRBV13|TRBJ2-1
CASSTRDFSYNEQFF
>TRBV6-5|TRBJ2-1
CASSPGLDYNEQFF
>TRBV28|TRBJ2-7
CASSLDLGSPYEQYF
>TRBV19|TRBJ1-6
CASSASVGQGNSPLHF
>TRBV28|TRBJ1-4
CASRLSRNEKLFF
>TRBV19|TRBJ2-3
CASSISGWGTDTQYF
>TRBV28|TRBJ2-3
CASSPGLAEGDTQYF
>TRBV18|TRBJ1-1
CASSIGAGNTEAFF
>TRBV7-2|TRBJ1-1
CASSLQAWGEAFF
>TRBV6-5|TRBJ1-1
CASGPDTEAFF
>TRBV18|TRBJ2-5
CASSPPTTKETQYF
>TRBV11-2|TRBJ1-1
CASSSNSWGTEAFF
>TRBV7-2|TRBJ1-1
CASSLGPSNTEAFF
>TRBV9|TRBJ1-3
CASRRVGGNTIYF
>TRBV13|TRBJ1-5
CASSLGQGNQPQHF
>TRBV4-2|TRBJ1-1
CASSQDWGSGTEAFF
>TRBV2|TRBJ2-3
CASSQGLAAGTDTQYF
>TRBV5-4|TRBJ1-1
CASSLGQRRMNTEAFF
>TRBV4-3|TRBJ1-4
CASSQDAGAREKLFF
>TRBV4-3|TRBJ2-7
CASSQDMGRGPTGEQYF
>TRBV7-9|TRBJ2-5
CASSLIGSDGETQYF